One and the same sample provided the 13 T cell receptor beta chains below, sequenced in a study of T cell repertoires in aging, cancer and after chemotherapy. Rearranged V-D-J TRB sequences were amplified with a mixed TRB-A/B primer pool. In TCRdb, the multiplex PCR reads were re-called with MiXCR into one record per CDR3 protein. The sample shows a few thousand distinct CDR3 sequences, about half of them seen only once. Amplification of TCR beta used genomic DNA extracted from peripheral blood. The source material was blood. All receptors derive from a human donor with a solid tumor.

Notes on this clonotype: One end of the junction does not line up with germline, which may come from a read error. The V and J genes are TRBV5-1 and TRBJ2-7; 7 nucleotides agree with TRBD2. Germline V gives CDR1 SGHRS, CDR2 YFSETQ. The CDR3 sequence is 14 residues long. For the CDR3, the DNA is TGTGCCAGCAGCTCCACGGGACTAACCTACGAGCAGTACTTC. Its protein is CASSSTGLTYEQYF.

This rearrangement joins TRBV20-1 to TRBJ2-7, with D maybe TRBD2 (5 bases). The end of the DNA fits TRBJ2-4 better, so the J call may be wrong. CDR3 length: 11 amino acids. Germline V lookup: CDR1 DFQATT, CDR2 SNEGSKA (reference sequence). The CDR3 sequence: CSAKLGDIQYF. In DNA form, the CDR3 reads TGCAGTGCCAAACTCGGGGACATTCAGTACTTC.

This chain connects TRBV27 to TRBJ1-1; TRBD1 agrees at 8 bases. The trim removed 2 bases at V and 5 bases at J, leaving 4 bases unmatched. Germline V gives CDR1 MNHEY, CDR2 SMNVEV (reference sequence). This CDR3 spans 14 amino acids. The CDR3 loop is CASSLRQGRTEAFF. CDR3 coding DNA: TGTGCCAGCAGTTTACGACAGGGGAGGACTGAAGCTTTCTTT.

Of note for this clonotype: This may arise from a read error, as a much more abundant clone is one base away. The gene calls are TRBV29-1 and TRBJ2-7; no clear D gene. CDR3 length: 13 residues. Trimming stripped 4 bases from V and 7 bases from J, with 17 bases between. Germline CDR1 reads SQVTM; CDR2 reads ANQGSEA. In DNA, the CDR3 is TGCAGCGTTGGGGCGAGACGGAGCAGGGAGCAGTACTTC. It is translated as CSVGARRSREQYF.

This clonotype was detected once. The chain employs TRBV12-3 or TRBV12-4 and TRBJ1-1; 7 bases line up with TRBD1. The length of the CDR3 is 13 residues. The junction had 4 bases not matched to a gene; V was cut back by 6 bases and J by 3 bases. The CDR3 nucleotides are TGTGCCAGCAGCCCCACAGGGGACACTGAAGCTTTCTTT. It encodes CASSPTGDTEAFF.

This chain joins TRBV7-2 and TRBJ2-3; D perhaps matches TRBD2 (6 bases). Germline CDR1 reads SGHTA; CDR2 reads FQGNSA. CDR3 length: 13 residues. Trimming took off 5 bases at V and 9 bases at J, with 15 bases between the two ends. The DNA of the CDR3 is TGTGCCAGCAGCAACCCGGGACTCGGGACGCAGTATTTT. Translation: CASSNPGLGTQYF.

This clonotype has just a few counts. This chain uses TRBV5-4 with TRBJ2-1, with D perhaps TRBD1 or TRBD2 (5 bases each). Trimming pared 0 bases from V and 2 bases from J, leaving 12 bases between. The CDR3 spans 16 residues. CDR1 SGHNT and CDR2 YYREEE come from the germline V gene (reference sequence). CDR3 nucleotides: TGTGCCAGCAGCTTGGGGTTCGAGGGGACCTACAATGAGCAGTTCTTC. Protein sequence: CASSLGFEGTYNEQFF. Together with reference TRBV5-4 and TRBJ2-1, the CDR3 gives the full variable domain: ETGVTQSPTHLIKTRGQQVTLRCSSQSGHNTVSWYQQALGQGPQFIFQYYREEENGRGNFPPRFSGLQFPNYSSELNVNALELDDSALYLCASSLGFEGTYNEQFFGPGTRLTVL.

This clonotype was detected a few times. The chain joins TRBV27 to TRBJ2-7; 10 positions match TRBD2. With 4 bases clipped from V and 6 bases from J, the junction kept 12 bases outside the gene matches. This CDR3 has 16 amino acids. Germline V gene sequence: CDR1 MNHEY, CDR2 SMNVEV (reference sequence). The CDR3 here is CASSSTTSGIISEQYF. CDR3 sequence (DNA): TGTGCCAGCAGTTCAACCACTAGCGGGATAATTAGCGAGCAGTACTTC.

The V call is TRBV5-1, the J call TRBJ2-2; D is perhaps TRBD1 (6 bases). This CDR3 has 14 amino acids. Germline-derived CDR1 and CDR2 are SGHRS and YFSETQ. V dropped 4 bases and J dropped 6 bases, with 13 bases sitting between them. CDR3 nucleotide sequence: TGCGCCAGCAGCGAGAGCCCAGGGGCCGGGGAGCTGTTTTTT. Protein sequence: CASSESPGAGELFF. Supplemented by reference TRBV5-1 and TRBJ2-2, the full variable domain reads KAGVTQTPRYLIKTRGQQVTLSCSPISGHRSVSWYQQTPGQGLQFLFEYFSETQRNKGNFPGRFSGRQFSNSRSEMNVSTLELGDSALYLCASSESPGAGELFFGEGSRLTVL.

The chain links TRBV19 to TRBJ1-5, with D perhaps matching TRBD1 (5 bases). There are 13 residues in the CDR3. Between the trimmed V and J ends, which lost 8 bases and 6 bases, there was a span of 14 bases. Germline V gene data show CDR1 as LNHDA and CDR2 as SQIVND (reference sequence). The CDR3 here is CASGFGGRQPQHF. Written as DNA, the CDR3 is TGTGCCAGTGGGTTTGGGGGACGTCAGCCCCAGCATTTT.

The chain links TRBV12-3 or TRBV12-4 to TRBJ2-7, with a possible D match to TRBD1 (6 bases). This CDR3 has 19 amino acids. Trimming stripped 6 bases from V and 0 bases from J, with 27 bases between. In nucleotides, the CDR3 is TGTGCCAGCAGCCCATATTACTACGTGGGACACCTGAGCTCCTACGAGCAGTACTTC. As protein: CASSPYYYVGHLSSYEQYF.

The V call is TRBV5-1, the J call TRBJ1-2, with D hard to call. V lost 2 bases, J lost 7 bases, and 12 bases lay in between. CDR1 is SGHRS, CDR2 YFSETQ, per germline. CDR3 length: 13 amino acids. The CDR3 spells CASSFEGSGGYTF. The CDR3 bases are TGCGCCAGCAGCTTTGAAGGGTCGGGTGGCTACACCTTC.

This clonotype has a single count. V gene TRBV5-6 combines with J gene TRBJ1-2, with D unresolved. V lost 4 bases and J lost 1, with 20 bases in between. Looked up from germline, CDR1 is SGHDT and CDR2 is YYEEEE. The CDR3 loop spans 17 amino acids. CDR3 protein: CASSLREGGYVNYGYTF. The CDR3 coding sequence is TGTGCCAGCAGCCTTCGAGAGGGAGGATACGTTAACTATGGCTACACCTTC.